Each of the 9 T cell receptor beta chains below was sequenced from the same sample in a study of T-cell memory formation after mild COVID-19. Each CDR3 protein gets one entry after TCRdb re-called the 5' RACE reads with MiXCR. The table lists approximately 88,000 distinct CDR3 sequences, about 23% of them singletons, with over 40% in the top ten. Input material: PBMCs or a T cell subset sorted from them (not recorded which). The source is a man between 18 and 35 years old who had mild COVID-19 (a few samples of this study predate the infection). Cell type and time point are not known.

The J gene is TRBJ1-1, the V gene TRBV12-3 or TRBV12-4; D not resolved. This CDR3 is 11 amino acids long. V lost 5 bases to trimming and J lost 7 bases, with 8 bases between them. This CDR3 reads CASSRGSEAFF. The CDR3 DNA follows: TGTGCCAGCAGTCGCGGGAGTGAAGCTTTCTTT.

CDR3 bases: TGTGCCAGCGCCACAGATACGCAGTATTTT. It yields the protein CASATDTQYF. The chain combines TRBV25-1 with TRBJ2-3; D is ambiguous. Germline CDR1 reads MGHDK; CDR2 reads SYGVNS. The V end lost 8 bases, the J end lost 2 bases, and 2 bases lay between the germline ends. CDR3 length: 10 residues.

V usage is TRBV13 and J usage is TRBJ2-3; 7 bases fit TRBD2. Trimming took 5 bases from V and 2 from J; bases not matched to a gene: 7. Germline V CDR1 and CDR2: PRHDT, FYEKMQ (reference sequence). This CDR3 is built from 15 residues. Here the CDR3 reads CASSLRAGFTDTQYF. The CDR3 DNA follows: TGTGCCAGCAGCCTCAGAGCGGGATTCACAGATACGCAGTATTTT.

This clonotype was counted at least ten times. J is TRBJ2-5 and V is TRBV4-1; weak D call: TRBD1 (6 bases). Germline CDR1 and CDR2: MGHRA and YSYEKL. The ends were cut back, 1 base at V and 5 bases at J, with 11 bases in the middle. The CDR3 contains 14 residues. The CDR3 loop is CASSQVAGVETQYF. CDR3 coding DNA: TGCGCCAGCAGCCAAGTCGCAGGGGTGGAGACCCAGTACTTC.

This clonotype was detected once. This rearrangement joins TRBV28 to TRBJ1-4; unclear D gene. The CDR3 has 11 residues. Germline CDR1 and CDR2: MDHEN and SYDVKM. Trimming removed 1 base at V and 7 bases at J, with 1 base between. In nucleotides, the CDR3 is TGTGCCAGCAGTTTATTTGAAAAACTGTTTTTT. Translating gives CASSLFEKLFF.

In this sample, this clonotype turned up a few times. CDR3 coding DNA: TGTGCCATCAGTGAGAATCGGGACTCCTCTTTGTACGAGCAGTACTTC. Protein sequence: CAISENRDSSLYEQYF. V usage is TRBV10-3 and J usage is TRBJ2-7; tentatively, D is TRBD2 (6 bases). Trimming removed 2 bases at V and 4 bases at J, with 18 bases between. Germline V lookup: CDR1 ENHRY, CDR2 SYGVKD. This CDR3 has 16 amino acids.

The CDR3 nucleotides are TGTGCCAGCAGTGCCAGGGGGCCCCCCTACGAGCAGTACTTC. Amino acid sequence: CASSARGPPYEQYF. V is TRBV28 and J is TRBJ2-7, with 8 bases fitting TRBD1. The CDR3 extends over 14 amino acids. In germline, CDR1 is MDHEN, CDR2 SYDVKM. V shed 5 bases, J shed 2 bases, and the junction held 5 bases outside the gene matches. The whole variable domain, filled in from reference TRBV28 and TRBJ2-7, reads DVKVTQSSRYLVKRTGEKVFLECVQDMDHENMFWYRQDPGLGLRLIYFSYDVKMKEKGDIPEGYSVSREKKERFSLILESASTNQTSMYLCASSARGPPYEQYFGPGTRLTVT.

Only a few counts were recorded for this clonotype. The chain uses TRBV2 and TRBJ2-4; D may be TRBD1 (5 bases). The CDR3 has 14 residues. Trimming left V 6 bases short and J 0 bases short, with 9 bases between. Germline V gene sequence: CDR1 SNHLY, CDR2 FYNNEI. The CDR3 reads CASRETEAKNIQYF. In DNA, the CDR3 is TGTGCCAGCAGGGAGACAGAAGCCAAAAACATTCAGTACTTC.

The rearrangement links TRBV3-1 to TRBJ2-3; D is unclear. Germline V gene sequence: CDR1 LGHDT, CDR2 YNNKEL (reference sequence). The ends were cut back, 6 bases at V and 4 bases at J, with 8 bases in the middle. The CDR3 is 12 residues long. The CDR3 here is CASSPAPDTQYF. CDR3 coding DNA: TGTGCCAGCAGTCCAGCCCCAGATACGCAGTATTTT.